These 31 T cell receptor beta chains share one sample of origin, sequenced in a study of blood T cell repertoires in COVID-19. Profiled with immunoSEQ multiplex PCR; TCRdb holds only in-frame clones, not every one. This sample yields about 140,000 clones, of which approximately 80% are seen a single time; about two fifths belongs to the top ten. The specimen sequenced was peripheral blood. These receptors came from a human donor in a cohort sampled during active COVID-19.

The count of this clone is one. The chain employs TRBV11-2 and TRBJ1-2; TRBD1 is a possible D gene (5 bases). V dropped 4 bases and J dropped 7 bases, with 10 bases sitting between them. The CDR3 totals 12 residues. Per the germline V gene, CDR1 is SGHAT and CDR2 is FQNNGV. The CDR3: CASSYQGFGYTF. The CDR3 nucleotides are TGTGCCAGCAGCTACCAGGGCTTTGGCTACACCTTC.

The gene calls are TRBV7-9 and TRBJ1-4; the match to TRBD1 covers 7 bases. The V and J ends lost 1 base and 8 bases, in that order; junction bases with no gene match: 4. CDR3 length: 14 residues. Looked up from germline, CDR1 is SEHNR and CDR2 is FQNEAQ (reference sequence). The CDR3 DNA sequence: TGTGCCAGCAGCTTAGATGTGACAGGGGAAAAACTGTTTTTT. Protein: CASSLDVTGEKLFF.

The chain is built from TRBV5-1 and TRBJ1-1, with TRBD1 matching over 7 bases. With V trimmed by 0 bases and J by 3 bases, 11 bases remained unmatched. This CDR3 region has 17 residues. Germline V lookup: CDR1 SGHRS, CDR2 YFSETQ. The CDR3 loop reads CASSLVAPQGRDTEAFF. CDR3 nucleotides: TGCGCCAGCAGCTTGGTGGCCCCACAGGGGAGAGACACTGAAGCTTTCTTT.

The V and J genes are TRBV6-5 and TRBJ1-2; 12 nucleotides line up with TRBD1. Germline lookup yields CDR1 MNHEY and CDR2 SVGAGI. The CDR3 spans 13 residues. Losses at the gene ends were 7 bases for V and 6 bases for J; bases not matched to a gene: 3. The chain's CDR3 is CASKGQGADGYTF. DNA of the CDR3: TGTGCCAGCAAGGGACAGGGGGCAGATGGCTACACCTTC.

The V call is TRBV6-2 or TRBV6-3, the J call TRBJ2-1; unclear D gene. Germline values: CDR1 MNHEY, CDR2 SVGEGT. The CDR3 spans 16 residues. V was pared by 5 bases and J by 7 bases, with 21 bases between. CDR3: CASSTPSAAFRNEQFF. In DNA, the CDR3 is TGTGCCAGCAGTACCCCCTCCGCGGCCTTTAGGAATGAGCAGTTCTTC.

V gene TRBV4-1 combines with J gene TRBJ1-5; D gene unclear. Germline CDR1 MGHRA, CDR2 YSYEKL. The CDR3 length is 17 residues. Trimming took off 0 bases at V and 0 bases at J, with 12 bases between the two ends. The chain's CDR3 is CASSQDAGTYSNQPQHF. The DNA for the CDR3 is TGCGCCAGCAGCCAAGACGCGGGCACGTATAGCAATCAGCCCCAGCATTTT.

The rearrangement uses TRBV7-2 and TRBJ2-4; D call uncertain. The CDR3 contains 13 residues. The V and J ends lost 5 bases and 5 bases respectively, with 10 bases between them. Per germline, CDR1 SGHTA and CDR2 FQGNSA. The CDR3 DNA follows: TGTGCCAGCAGCACCGGAGTCCAAAACATTCAGTACTTC. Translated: CASSTGVQNIQYF.

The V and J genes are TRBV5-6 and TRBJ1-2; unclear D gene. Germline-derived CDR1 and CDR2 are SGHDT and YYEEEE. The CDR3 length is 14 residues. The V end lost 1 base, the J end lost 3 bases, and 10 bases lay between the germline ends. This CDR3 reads CASSLRGLYYGYTF. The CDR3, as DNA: TGTGCCAGCAGCTTGCGGGGATTGTACTATGGCTACACCTTC.

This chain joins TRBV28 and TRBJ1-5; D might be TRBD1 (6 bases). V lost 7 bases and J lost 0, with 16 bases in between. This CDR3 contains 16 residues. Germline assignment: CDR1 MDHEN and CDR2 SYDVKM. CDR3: CASNGQSFYSNQPQHF. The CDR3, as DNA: TGTGCCAGCAATGGACAGAGTTTTTATAGCAATCAGCCCCAGCATTTT. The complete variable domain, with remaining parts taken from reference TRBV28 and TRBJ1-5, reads DVKVTQSSRYLVKRTGEKVFLECVQDMDHENMFWYRQDPGLGLRLIYFSYDVKMKEKGDIPEGYSVSREKKERFSLILESASTNQTSMYLCASNGQSFYSNQPQHFGDGTRLSIL.

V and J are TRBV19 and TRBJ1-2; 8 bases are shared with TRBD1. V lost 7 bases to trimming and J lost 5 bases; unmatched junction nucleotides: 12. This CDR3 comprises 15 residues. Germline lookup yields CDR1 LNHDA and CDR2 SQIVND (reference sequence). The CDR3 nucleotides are TGTGCCAGTAATCAGCGTCGGGGACAGGCTTATGGCTACACCTTC. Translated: CASNQRRGQAYGYTF.

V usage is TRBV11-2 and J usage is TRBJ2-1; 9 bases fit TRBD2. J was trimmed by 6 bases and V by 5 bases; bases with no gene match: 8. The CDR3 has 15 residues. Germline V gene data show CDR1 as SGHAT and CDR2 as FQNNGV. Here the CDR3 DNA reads TGTGCCAGCAGCACTAAGCGGGGGGCGGCCAATGAGCAGTTCTTC. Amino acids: CASSTKRGAANEQFF. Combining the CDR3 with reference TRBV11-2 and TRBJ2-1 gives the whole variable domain EAGVAQSPRYKIIEKRQSVAFWCNPISGHATLYWYQQILGQGPKLLIQFQNNGVVDDSQLPKDRFSAERLKGVDSTLKIQPAKLEDSAVYLCASSTKRGAANEQFFGPGTRLTVL.

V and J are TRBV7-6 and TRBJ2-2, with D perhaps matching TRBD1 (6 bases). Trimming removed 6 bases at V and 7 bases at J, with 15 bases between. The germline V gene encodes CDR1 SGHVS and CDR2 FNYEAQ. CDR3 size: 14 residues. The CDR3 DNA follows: TGTGCCAGCAGACTCGGACAGTCAGACGGGGAGCTGTTTTTT. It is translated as CASRLGQSDGELFF. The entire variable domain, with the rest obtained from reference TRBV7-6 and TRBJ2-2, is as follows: GAGVSQSPRYKVTKRGQDVALRCDPISGHVSLYWYRQALGQGPEFLTYFNYEAQQDKSGLPNDRFSAERPEGSISTLTIQRTEQRDSAMYRCASRLGQSDGELFFGEGSRLTVL.

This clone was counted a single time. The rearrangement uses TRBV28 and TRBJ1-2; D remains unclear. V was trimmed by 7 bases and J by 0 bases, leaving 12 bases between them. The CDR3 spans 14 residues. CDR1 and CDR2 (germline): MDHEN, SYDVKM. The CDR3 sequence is CASISGLANYGYTF. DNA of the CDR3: TGTGCCAGCATATCGGGGTTAGCTAACTATGGCTACACCTTC.

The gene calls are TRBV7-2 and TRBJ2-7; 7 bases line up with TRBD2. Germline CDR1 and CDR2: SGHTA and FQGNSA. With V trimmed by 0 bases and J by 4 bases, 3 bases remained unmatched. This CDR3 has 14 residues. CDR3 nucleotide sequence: TGTGCCAGCAGCTTAGCTAGCGGGTCGTACGAGCAGTACGTC. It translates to CASSLASGSYEQYV.

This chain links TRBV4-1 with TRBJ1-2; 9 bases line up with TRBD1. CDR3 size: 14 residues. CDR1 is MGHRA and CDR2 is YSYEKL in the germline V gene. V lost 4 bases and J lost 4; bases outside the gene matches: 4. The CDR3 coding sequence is TGCGCCAGCAGCCCGGGACAGGGTACCTATGGCTACACCTTC. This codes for CASSPGQGTYGYTF.

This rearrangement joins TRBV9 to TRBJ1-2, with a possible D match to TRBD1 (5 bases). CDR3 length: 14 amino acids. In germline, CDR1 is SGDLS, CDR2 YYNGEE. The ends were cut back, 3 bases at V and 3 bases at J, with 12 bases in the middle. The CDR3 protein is CASSEGPWDYGYTF. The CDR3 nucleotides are TGTGCCAGCAGCGAGGGGCCGTGGGACTATGGCTACACCTTC.

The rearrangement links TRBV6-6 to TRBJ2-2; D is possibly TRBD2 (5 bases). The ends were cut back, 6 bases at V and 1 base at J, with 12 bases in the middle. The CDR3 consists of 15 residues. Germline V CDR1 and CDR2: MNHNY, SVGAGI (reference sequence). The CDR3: CASSRAVRNTGELFF. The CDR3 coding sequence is TGTGCCAGCAGCAGAGCGGTCCGGAACACCGGGGAGCTGTTTTTT.

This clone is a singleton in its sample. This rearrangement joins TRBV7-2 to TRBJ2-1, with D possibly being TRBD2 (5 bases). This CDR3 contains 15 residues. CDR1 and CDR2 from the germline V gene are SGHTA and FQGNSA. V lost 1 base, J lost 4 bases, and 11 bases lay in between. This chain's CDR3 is CASSLVAGEYNEQFF. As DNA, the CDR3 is TGTGCCAGCAGCTTAGTGGCGGGCGAGTACAATGAGCAGTTCTTC.

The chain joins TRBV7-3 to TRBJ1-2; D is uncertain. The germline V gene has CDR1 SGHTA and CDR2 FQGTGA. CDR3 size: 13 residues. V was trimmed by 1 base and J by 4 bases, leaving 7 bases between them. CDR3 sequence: CASSLMPSYGYTF. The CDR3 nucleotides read TGTGCCAGCAGCTTAATGCCGAGCTATGGCTACACCTTC. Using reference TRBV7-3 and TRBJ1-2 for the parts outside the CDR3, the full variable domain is GAGVSQTPSNKVTEKGKYVELRCDPISGHTALYWYRQSLGQGPEFLIYFQGTGAADDSGLPNDRFFAVRPEGSVSTLKIQRTERGDSAVYLCASSLMPSYGYTFGSGTRLTVV.

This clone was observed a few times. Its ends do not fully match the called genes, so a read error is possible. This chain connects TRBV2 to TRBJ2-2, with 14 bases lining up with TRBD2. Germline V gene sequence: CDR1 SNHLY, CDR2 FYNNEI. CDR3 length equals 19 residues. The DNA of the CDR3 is TGTGCCAGCAGGGAAGACGGGACTAGCGGGGGCTGGGACACCGGGGAGCTGTTTTTT. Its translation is CASREDGTSGGWDTGELFF.

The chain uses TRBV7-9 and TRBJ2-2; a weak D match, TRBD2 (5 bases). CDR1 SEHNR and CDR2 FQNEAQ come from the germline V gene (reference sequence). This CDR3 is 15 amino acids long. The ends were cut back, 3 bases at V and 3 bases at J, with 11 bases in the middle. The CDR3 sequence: CASSLGAVDTGELFF. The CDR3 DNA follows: TGTGCCAGCAGCTTGGGAGCGGTAGACACCGGGGAGCTGTTTTTT.

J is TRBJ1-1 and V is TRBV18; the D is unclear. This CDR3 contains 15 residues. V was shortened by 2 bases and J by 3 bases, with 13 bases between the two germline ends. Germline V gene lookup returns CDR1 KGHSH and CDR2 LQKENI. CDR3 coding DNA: TGTGCCAGCTCACCATTCGGGTTCGGGGACACTGAAGCTTTCTTT. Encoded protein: CASSPFGFGDTEAFF.

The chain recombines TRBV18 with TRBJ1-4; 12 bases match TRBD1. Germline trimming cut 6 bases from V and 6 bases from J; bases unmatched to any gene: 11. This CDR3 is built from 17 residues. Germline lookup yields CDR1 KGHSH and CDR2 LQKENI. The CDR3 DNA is TGTGCCAGCTCCCGCTCCCGGGACAGGGGGCGGGATGAAAAACTGTTTTTT. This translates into CASSRSRDRGRDEKLFF.

In nucleotides, the CDR3 is TGTGCCAGCAGCCCCCGGGACAGGGGTTATGGCTACACCTTC. Its translation: CASSPRDRGYGYTF. The gene calls are TRBV6-4 and TRBJ1-2; 10 bases are a match to TRBD1. V was pared by 6 bases and J by 5 bases, with 6 bases of the junction left unmatched. CDR1 and CDR2 (germline): MRHNA, SNTAGT. The CDR3 spans 14 residues.

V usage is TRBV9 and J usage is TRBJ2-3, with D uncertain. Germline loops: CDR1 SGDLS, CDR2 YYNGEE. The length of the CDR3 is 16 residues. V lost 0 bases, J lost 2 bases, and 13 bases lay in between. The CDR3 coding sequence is TGTGCCAGCAGCGTAGGGCTCAATGGTAACACAGATACGCAGTATTTT. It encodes CASSVGLNGNTDTQYF.

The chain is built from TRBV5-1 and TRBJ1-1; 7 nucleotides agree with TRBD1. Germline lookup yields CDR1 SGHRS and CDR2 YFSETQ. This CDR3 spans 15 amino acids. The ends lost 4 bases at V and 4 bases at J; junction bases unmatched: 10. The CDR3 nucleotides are TGCGCCAGCAGCCCGGGAAGGGGGCTAGGCACTGAAGCTTTCTTT. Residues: CASSPGRGLGTEAFF.

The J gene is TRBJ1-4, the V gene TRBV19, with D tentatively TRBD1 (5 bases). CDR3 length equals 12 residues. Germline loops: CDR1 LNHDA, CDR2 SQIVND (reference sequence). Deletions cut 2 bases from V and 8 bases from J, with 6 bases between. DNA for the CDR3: TGTGCCAGTAGTATACGGGGGGAAAAACTGTTTTTT. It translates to CASSIRGEKLFF.

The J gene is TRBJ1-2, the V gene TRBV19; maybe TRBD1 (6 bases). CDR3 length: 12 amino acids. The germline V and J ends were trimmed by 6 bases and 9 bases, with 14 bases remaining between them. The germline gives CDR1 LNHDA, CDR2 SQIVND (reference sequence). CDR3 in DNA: TGTGCCAGTAGGGAACAGGGTTCTAGCTACACCTTC. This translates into CASREQGSSYTF.

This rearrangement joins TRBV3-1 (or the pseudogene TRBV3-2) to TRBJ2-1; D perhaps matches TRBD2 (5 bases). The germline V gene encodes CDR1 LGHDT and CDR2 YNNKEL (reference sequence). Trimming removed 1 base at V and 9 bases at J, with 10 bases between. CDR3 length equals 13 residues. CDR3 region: CASSQVRETEQFF. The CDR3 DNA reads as TGTGCCAGCAGCCAAGTGAGGGAAACTGAGCAGTTCTTC.

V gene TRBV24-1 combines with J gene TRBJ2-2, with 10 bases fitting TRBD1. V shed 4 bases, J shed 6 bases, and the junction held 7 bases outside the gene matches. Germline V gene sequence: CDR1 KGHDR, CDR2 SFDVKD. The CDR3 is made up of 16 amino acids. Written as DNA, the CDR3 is TGTGCCACCAGTGACCAGACAGGGGGCCGGCCCGGGGAGCTGTTTTTT. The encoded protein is CATSDQTGGRPGELFF.

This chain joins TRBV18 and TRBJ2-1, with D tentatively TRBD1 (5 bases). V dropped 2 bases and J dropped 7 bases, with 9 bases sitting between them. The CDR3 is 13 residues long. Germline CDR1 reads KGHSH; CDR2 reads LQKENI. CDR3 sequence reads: CASSPDSANEQFF. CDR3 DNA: TGTGCCAGCTCACCAGACAGCGCTAATGAGCAGTTCTTC.